Reported below is one TCR beta chain. Ten or more counts support this clonotype. Its antigen remains unidentified. The record has no base qualities; no much larger clone is one base away. The protocol used for the library was 5' RACE. The instrument given in TCRdb is Illumina HiSeq 2000. Template switching added a universal primer binding site, and the final cDNA carried a unique molecular identifier that allowed TCR cDNA molecules to be counted accurately. Specific primers in the conserved constant-segment region were used to synthesize first-strand cDNA for TCR alpha and beta chains. To control for contamination, each cDNA library was double barcoded with a SMART-Mk sample barcode plus Illumina barcodes. TruSeq adapter sequences, together with Illumina sample barcodes, were added in two successive PCR steps. The Illumina HiSeq platform was used with custom primers to sequence TCR alpha and beta cDNA libraries. Concerning the study's data processing: MiGEC was used to process raw reads and extract unique molecular identifiers, and MiXCR was used to find CDR3 positions. Recombination models were inferred per individual with the repgenHMM and IGoR tools using an EM algorithm. Shared clonotype analysis was performed with the tcR package in R, normalizing sharing by the product of cloneset sizes. To study raw recombination without the effects of thymic and clonal selection, out-of-frame nonproductive sequences were analyzed. TCRdb passed the public sequencing reads through fastp at Q25 and MiXCR, retaining productive beta sequences. A single entry per CDR3 protein holds the most common genes and DNA from its merged rows. TCRdb's processing, not the study's, gives the V and J calls here. The sample table records 1.5 million to 2 million distinct CDR3 sequences; roughly a third of these occur just once. The ten largest make up around 0.3% of the sample.

The data belong to a study of identical twins (dated by TCRdb to the mid-2010s). Describing the broader study: To test whether fetal clonotypes persist, this study deep-sequenced TCR alpha and beta repertoires from monozygotic twins, from unrelated adults of various ages, and from cord blood. To rule out contamination, replicate twin experiments were performed at different times with different library preparation protocols. Overall study outcomes, separate from this receptor: Compared with coincidental sharing between unrelated individuals, out-of-frame TCR alpha sequences shared between twins had an excess of sequences with low generation probability. The excess sharing between twins in beta out-of-frame sequences was weaker because fewer shared sequences reduced the signal-to-noise ratio. Because the same donors could not be followed over many years, the conclusions relied on cross-sectional statistical analysis. Invariant T cells such as MAIT and iNKT could partly confound zero-insertion analyses, though diverse VJ usage argued against this for most clonotypes. In monozygotic twins, recombination models systematically underestimated out-of-frame TCR alpha sharing, but the models matched the sharing seen between unrelated individuals. Abundant cord blood beta clonotypes had fewer insertions, young adult naive repertoires showed a similar but weaker trend, and memory repertoires showed no such trend.

Trimming costs V 7 bases and J 3 bases, and their ends lie 10 bases apart. According to the germline V gene, CDR1 reads SQVTM and CDR2 reads ANQGSEA. The CDR3 runs 13 amino acids, cysteine and phenylalanine included. Only the CDR3 region is kept as DNA, spanning 39 bases read in frame from base 1. All donors were healthy Caucasians. Sequencing was carried out using cord blood. The sequence was obtained from a newborn girl in good health. The sequence joins TRBV29-1 to TRBJ1-6; the D region possibly corresponds to TRBD1 (5 bases align). The DNA sequence is as follows: TGCAGCGCCCGAGACAGCTATAATTCACCCCTCCACTTT. Its amino acids are CSARDSYNSPLHF.